This TCR beta chain was recovered during a study of a mutant IDH1 vaccine in newly diagnosed glioma. Study overall: The treated group averaged 40.4 years old and was roughly 62% male, around 38% female. Receipt of radiotherapy, temozolomide, or both preceded the study, and most received both. General study points: It seemed that pseudoprogression was not linked to changes in the top peripheral T cell clonotypes.

The CDR3 contains 11 residues. Germline-derived CDR1 and CDR2 are SQVTM and ANQGSEA. Trimming cost V 7 bases and J 7 bases, with 10 bases left between them. Profiled with immunoSEQ multiplex PCR; TCRdb holds only in-frame clones, not every one. The sample has around 33,000 clones, approximately 86% seen once; the top ten hold 4.8%. With regard to this clone: Antigen unknown.

The time point here: baseline, week 1 (first vaccination visit). Treatment specified: pre-vaccination baseline after standard-of-care therapy. The receptor was derived from a woman in her thirties or forties with glioma. This material consisted of PBMCs, taken from a glioma patient treated with radiotherapy, temozolomide or both. V usage is TRBV29-1 and J usage is TRBJ2-2; tentative D call: TRBD1 (6 bases). The CDR3 region has the DNA TGCAGCGCTTCAGGGGTCGGGGAGCTGTTTTTT. Its protein is CSASGVGELFF.